A single sample is the source of the 16 T cell receptor beta chains below, sequenced in a study of shared T cell receptors in the human thymus. Assay: immunoSEQ multiplex PCR; the TCRdb copy retains only in-frame clones and omits some. The sample carries approximately 760,000 clones, approximately 83% recorded once. These same records also appear under a second study, on human thymus T cells.

What was sequenced was thymocytes. Receptors were obtained from a girl under three years old with a congenital heart defect.

The chain couples TRBV7-2 to TRBJ1-1; possible D gene TRBD1, 6 bases. The length of the CDR3 is 16 residues. CDR1 is SGHTA and CDR2 is FQGNSA in the germline V gene. Deletions cut 0 bases from V and 3 bases from J, with 14 bases between. For the CDR3, the DNA is TGTGCCAGCAGCTTAGCGCTGGGGGCGCGTGACACTGAAGCTTTCTTT. It encodes CASSLALGARDTEAFF.

This clone is a singleton in its sample. The CDR3 protein is CASRGGQAGGSPLHF. Here the CDR3 DNA reads TGTGCCAGCAGGGGAGGACAGGCTGGTGGTTCACCCCTCCACTTT. The genes are TRBV2 and TRBJ1-6; the match to TRBD1 covers 7 bases. From germline, CDR1 is SNHLY and CDR2 FYNNEI. Trimming cost V 6 bases and J 9 bases; bases outside gene matches: 11. CDR3 length equals 15 residues.

The chain uses TRBV11-2 and TRBJ2-7; 11 nucleotides align to TRBD2. The CDR3 is 17 amino acids. The V gene's germline CDR1 is SGHAT and CDR2 FQNNGV. Germline trimming cut 5 bases from V and 3 bases from J; bases unmatched to any gene: 12. The CDR3 bases are TGTGCCAGCAGCCCATCCCCTAAAACTAGCGGGGGCTACGAGCAGTACTTC. Protein product: CASSPSPKTSGGYEQYF.

This chain uses TRBV5-1 with TRBJ1-1, with 7 bases that match TRBD1. Germline V lookup: CDR1 SGHRS, CDR2 YFSETQ. The V gene end was trimmed by 4 bases and the J gene end by 4 bases; junction bases not matched to a gene: 10. The CDR3 is 15 residues long. CDR3 sequence reads: CASSGTGVLSTEAFF. For the CDR3, the DNA is TGCGCCAGCAGCGGTACAGGGGTTTTGTCCACTGAAGCTTTCTTT. The full variable domain, in which reference TRBV5-1 and TRBJ1-1 provide the parts outside the CDR3, is KAGVTQTPRYLIKTRGQQVTLSCSPISGHRSVSWYQQTPGQGLQFLFEYFSETQRNKGNFPGRFSGRQFSNSRSEMNVSTLELGDSALYLCASSGTGVLSTEAFFGQGTRLTVV.

The V gene is TRBV29-1, the J gene TRBJ2-1; no definite D call. This CDR3 has 11 amino acids. Trimming took off 7 bases at V and 9 bases at J, with 13 bases between the two ends. Germline V gene lookup returns CDR1 SQVTM and CDR2 ANQGSEA. In DNA form, the CDR3 reads TGCAGCGCCAGGAAGGCACCTGAGCAGTTCTTC. It encodes CSARKAPEQFF.

The rearrangement joins TRBV28 to TRBJ2-7, with TRBD1 matching over 7 bases. V lost 9 bases to trimming and J lost 2 bases; unmatched junction nucleotides: 7. Looked up from germline, CDR1 is MDHEN and CDR2 is SYDVKM. The CDR3 has 13 residues. This CDR3 is CASAATGTYEQYF. The CDR3 bases are TGTGCCAGTGCGGCGACAGGGACCTACGAGCAGTACTTC.

V is TRBV4-1 and J is TRBJ2-7, with D possibly matching TRBD2 (5 bases). CDR3 length: 15 residues. CDR1 is MGHRA and CDR2 is YSYEKL in the germline V gene. Deletions cut 3 bases from V and 2 bases from J, with 14 bases between. CDR3 DNA: TGCGCCAGCAGCCAGGCCGTGGGAGCCGCCTACGAGCAGTACTTC. This gives the protein CASSQAVGAAYEQYF.

The chain is built from TRBV30 and TRBJ2-3, with 11 bases identical to TRBD2. The CDR3 totals 21 residues. The V segment lost 2 bases and the J segment 5 bases; nucleotides outside the gene matches: 24. Germline CDR1 GTSNPN, CDR2 SVGIG (reference sequence). This CDR3 reads CAWSLLGVQELAGGPGDTQYF. The CDR3 nucleotides are TGTGCCTGGAGTCTTCTCGGGGTACAGGAGCTAGCGGGGGGCCCTGGAGATACGCAGTATTTT.

The chain combines TRBV27 with TRBJ2-5; maybe TRBD2 (6 bases). Germline V gives CDR1 MNHEY, CDR2 SMNVEV (reference sequence). CDR3 length: 14 amino acids. Trimming pared 3 bases from V and 7 bases from J, leaving 15 bases between. CDR3 nucleotides: TGTGCCAGCAGTTTCCGGGACGCGGAGGGGACCCAGTACTTC. Its protein product is CASSFRDAEGTQYF.

The chain is built from TRBV5-5 and TRBJ1-6; D is possibly TRBD1 (5 bases). CDR3 length: 15 residues. The germline gives CDR1 SGHKS, CDR2 YYEKEE (reference sequence). V was trimmed by 1 base and J by 5 bases, leaving 10 bases between them. CDR3 protein: CASSLYLDNNSPLHF. CDR3 in DNA: TGTGCCAGCAGCTTGTATTTGGACAATAATTCACCCCTCCACTTT.

This clone was seen only once. J is TRBJ1-5 and V is TRBV19; D is possibly TRBD1 (5 bases). CDR3 size: 17 residues. V gave up 3 bases and J gave up 1 base, with 16 bases separating them. From germline, CDR1 is LNHDA and CDR2 SQIVND (reference sequence). CDR3 protein: CASSIPSGDDSNQPQHF. The CDR3 DNA reads as TGTGCCAGTAGTATTCCTTCGGGGGATGACAGCAATCAGCCCCAGCATTTT.

The chain carries TRBV5-4 and TRBJ2-1; 7 nucleotides match TRBD1. V was clipped by 1 base and J by 5 bases; unmatched bases: 9. The germline gives CDR1 SGHNT, CDR2 YYREEE (reference sequence). The CDR3 has 16 amino acids. CDR3 in amino acids: CASSLPTGQIDNEQFF. The CDR3 DNA is TGTGCCAGCAGCTTGCCAACGGGACAGATAGACAATGAGCAGTTCTTC.

The rearrangement links TRBV11-3 to TRBJ2-1, with a possible D match to TRBD2 (6 bases). The CDR3 totals 15 residues. The germline CDR1 and CDR2 sequences are SGHNT and YENEEA. The V end lost 5 bases, the J end lost 4 bases, and 15 bases lay between the germline ends. The chain's CDR3 is CASSQGGGGYNEQFF. CDR3 nucleotides: TGTGCCAGCAGCCAGGGAGGAGGCGGGTACAATGAGCAGTTCTTC.

The chain has TRBV7-3 and TRBJ2-2; perhaps TRBD1 as D (5 bases). V was cut by 7 bases and J by 5 bases, with 11 bases left in between. CDR1 and CDR2 (germline): SGHTA, FQGTGA. CDR3 size: 13 residues. The CDR3 loop reads CASTQGRTGELFF. In DNA, the CDR3 is TGTGCCAGCACCCAGGGTCGGACCGGGGAGCTGTTTTTT.

This chain uses TRBV5-1 with TRBJ1-2, with D perhaps TRBD1 (6 bases). This CDR3 comprises 21 residues. Germline V gene data show CDR1 as SGHRS and CDR2 as YFSETQ. Trimming took 1 base from V and 3 from J, leaving 31 bases between them. The CDR3 loop is CASSLSIGQYESNPVYYGYTF. As DNA, the CDR3 is TGCGCCAGCAGCTTGTCGATCGGACAGTATGAGAGTAACCCCGTCTACTATGGCTACACCTTC.

V and J are TRBV20-1 and TRBJ1-2; D is possibly TRBD1 (6 bases). Looked up from germline, CDR1 is DFQATT and CDR2 is SNEGSKA (reference sequence). The CDR3 is 11 residues long. V lost 6 bases and J lost 5, with 10 bases in between. The CDR3 sequence: CSALQGYGYTF. Here the CDR3 DNA reads TGCAGTGCGCTTCAGGGGTATGGCTACACCTTC.